This entry lists 29 T cell receptor beta chains sequenced from one sample in a study of blood T cell repertoires in COVID-19. The assay was immunoSEQ multiplex PCR, and TCRdb's table has in-frame clones only and misses some. The sample holds about 160,000 clones; around 80% are singletons and the top ten take approximately 6%. Sequencing was done on a sample of PBMCs or T cells enriched from blood (not recorded which). All receptors come from a man aged 35 to 55 who had recovered from COVID-19.

J is TRBJ1-1 and V is TRBV2; D is unclear. The ends were cut back, 7 bases at V and 1 base at J, with 10 bases in the middle. This CDR3 is built from 13 residues. From germline, CDR1 is SNHLY and CDR2 FYNNEI. The CDR3: CASTSEENTEAFF. The CDR3 region has the DNA TGTGCCAGCACCTCGGAGGAGAACACTGAAGCTTTCTTT. Using reference TRBV2 and TRBJ1-1 for the parts outside the CDR3, the full variable domain is EPEVTQTPSHQVTQMGQEVILRCVPISNHLYFYWYRQILGQKVEFLVSFYNNEISEKSEIFDDQFSVERPDGSNFTLKIRSTKLEDSAMYFCASTSEENTEAFFGQGTRLTVV.

The chain employs TRBV7-2 and TRBJ2-3, with 8 bases lining up with TRBD1. Germline CDR1 is SGHTA and CDR2 is FQGNSA. The CDR3 totals 15 residues. V lost 4 bases to trimming and J lost 5 bases; unmatched junction nucleotides: 8. CDR3 in DNA: TGTGCCAGCAGCTCGACAGGGGCGCCCGGAGATACGCAGTATTTT. Encoded protein: CASSSTGAPGDTQYF.

The chain carries TRBV30 and TRBJ2-7; D is unclear. Trimming took off 7 bases at V and 7 bases at J, with 17 bases between the two ends. CDR1 and CDR2 from the germline V gene are GTSNPN and SVGIG (reference sequence). The CDR3 sequence is 12 residues long. CDR3 sequence (DNA): TGTGCCTTTTCTCGTGCGGCTGAGGAGCAGTACTTC. This translates into CAFSRAAEEQYF. The whole variable domain, remainder taken from reference TRBV30 and TRBJ2-7, is SQTIHQWPATLVQPVGSPLSLECTVEGTSNPNLYWYRQAAGRGLQLLFYSVGIGQISSEVPQNLSASRPQDRQFILSSKKLLLSDSGFYLCAFSRAAEEQYFGPGTRLTVT.

Here the CDR3 DNA reads TGTGCTAGTGGTACAGACACCGGGACAGCTCCTATGAGGGCCAACGTCCTGACTTTC. Protein product: CASGTDTGTAPMRANVLTF. The V and J genes are TRBV12-5 and TRBJ2-6; 7 bases are a match to TRBD1. The length of the CDR3 is 19 residues. The J segment lost 5 bases and the V segment lost 5 bases, leaving 18 bases of the junction unmatched. Per the germline V gene, CDR1 is LGHNT and CDR2 is FRNRAP.

V usage is TRBV30 and J usage is TRBJ1-1, with 8 bases identical to TRBD1. The CDR3 runs to 14 residues. Germline assignment: CDR1 GTSNPN and CDR2 SVGIG (reference sequence). V was clipped by 3 bases and J by 5 bases; unmatched bases: 8. Here the CDR3 DNA reads TGTGCCTGGAGATCGGCAGGGGGCCGAACTGAAGCTTTCTTT. Amino acids: CAWRSAGGRTEAFF.

This clone was recorded only once. DNA of the CDR3: TGTGCCAGCAGTGACCGGGGAGGATGGACTGAAGCTTTCTTT. Amino acids: CASSDRGGWTEAFF. The chain recombines TRBV6-1 with TRBJ1-1; D is unresolved. Trimming left V 3 bases short and J 5 bases short, with 13 bases between. The CDR3 has 14 amino acids. CDR1 is MNHNS, CDR2 SASEGT, per germline.

This chain connects TRBV24-1 to TRBJ2-1; 7 nucleotides agree with TRBD1. Losses at the gene ends were 5 bases for V and 9 bases for J; bases not matched to a gene: 12. CDR1 and CDR2 from the germline V gene are KGHDR and SFDVKD. CDR3 length: 15 residues. The chain's CDR3 is CATSATDRVRGEQFF. CDR3 coding DNA: TGTGCCACCAGTGCCACCGACAGGGTTAGAGGTGAGCAGTTCTTC.

This rearrangement joins TRBV19 to TRBJ2-4; D is possibly TRBD1 (6 bases). The length of the CDR3 is 13 residues. From germline, CDR1 is LNHDA and CDR2 SQIVND (reference sequence). The V and J ends lost 6 bases and 4 bases respectively, with 10 bases between them. The CDR3 here is CASRSGTKNIQYF. The CDR3 coding sequence is TGTGCCAGTAGATCCGGGACAAAAAACATTCAGTACTTC.

The chain carries TRBV19 and TRBJ2-3; no definite D call. Between the trimmed V and J ends, which lost 3 bases and 6 bases, there was a span of 7 bases. The germline V gene encodes CDR1 LNHDA and CDR2 SQIVND (reference sequence). The CDR3 totals 12 residues. The CDR3 spells CASSMQADTQYF. In nucleotides, the CDR3 is TGTGCCAGTAGTATGCAGGCGGATACGCAGTATTTT.

V gene TRBV9 combines with J gene TRBJ1-2; 7 bases map to TRBD1. Trimming at V came to 0 bases and at J to 3 bases, leaving 2 bases not matched to a gene. Germline V CDR1 and CDR2: SGDLS, YYNGEE. The CDR3 totals 14 residues. CDR3 amino acids: CASSVGQGDYGYTF. CDR3 nucleotides: TGTGCCAGCAGCGTAGGCCAGGGGGACTATGGCTACACCTTC.

The rearrangement joins TRBV27 to TRBJ2-7; the D gene is possibly TRBD1 (6 bases). CDR1 is MNHEY, CDR2 SMNVEV, per germline (reference sequence). Trimming pared 2 bases from V and 4 bases from J, leaving 15 bases between. The CDR3 has 15 amino acids. As DNA, the CDR3 is TGTGCCAGCAGTTTAAAGGCCGGGACACCTTACGAGCAGTACTTC. The encoded protein is CASSLKAGTPYEQYF.

V is TRBV19 and J is TRBJ2-2; D unclear. Germline CDR1 reads LNHDA; CDR2 reads SQIVND (reference sequence). With 3 bases removed from V and 4 bases from J, the gap between germline ends came to 6 bases. This CDR3 is 13 amino acids long. CDR3 protein: CASSIAITGELFF. The CDR3, as DNA: TGTGCCAGTAGTATCGCGATCACCGGGGAGCTGTTTTTT.

V gene TRBV3-1 (or the pseudogene TRBV3-2) combines with J gene TRBJ2-1; the match to TRBD2 covers 11 bases. The CDR3 contains 17 residues. Germline V lookup: CDR1 LGHDT, CDR2 YNNKEL (reference sequence). V shed 1 base, J shed 5 bases, and the junction held 7 bases outside the gene matches. Here the CDR3 reads CASSQALAGGHDNEQFF. The CDR3 DNA reads as TGTGCCAGCAGCCAAGCCCTAGCGGGGGGCCACGACAATGAGCAGTTCTTC.

The chain uses TRBV18 and TRBJ1-4, with D possibly matching TRBD1 (6 bases). CDR3 length: 13 amino acids. Germline values: CDR1 KGHSH, CDR2 LQKENI. V was trimmed by 6 bases and J by 5 bases, leaving 10 bases between them. The CDR3 reads CASSRGQNEKLFF. For the CDR3, the DNA is TGTGCCAGCTCGCGGGGGCAGAATGAAAAACTGTTTTTT.

The V call is TRBV24-1, the J call TRBJ2-5; 7 bases fit TRBD1. Germline CDR1 reads KGHDR; CDR2 reads SFDVKD. The CDR3 is 13 amino acids. V lost 9 bases and J lost 5; bases outside the gene matches: 8. The CDR3 region is CATREGASETQYF. CDR3 coding DNA: TGTGCCACCCGCGAGGGGGCATCGGAGACCCAGTACTTC.

This clone was seen more than once but under ten times. The sample carries other DNA sequences with the same CDR3. The chain has TRBV5-1 and TRBJ2-3; TRBD1 aligns across 7 bases. Trimming cost V 4 bases and J 3 bases; bases outside gene matches: 5. CDR1 and CDR2 from the germline V gene are SGHRS and YFSETQ. CDR3 length: 14 residues. CDR3 in amino acids: CASSLGQLTDTQYF. The CDR3 DNA sequence: TGCGCCAGCAGCCTGGGACAGTTGACAGATACGCAGTATTTT.

The gene calls are TRBV11-2 and TRBJ2-7; a weak D match, TRBD1 (5 bases). V shed 2 bases and J shed 0 bases, with 8 bases lying between them. Germline lookup yields CDR1 SGHAT and CDR2 FQNNGV. This CDR3 spans 14 amino acids. The CDR3 DNA reads as TGTGCCAGCAGCTTAAACCAGGGCTCCTACGAGCAGTACTTC. Translation: CASSLNQGSYEQYF.

V and J are TRBV6-5 and TRBJ1-6; D call uncertain. V was clipped by 2 bases and J by 10 bases, with 15 bases between them. CDR1 and CDR2 (germline): MNHEY, SVGAGI. CDR3 length: 15 amino acids. CDR3 nucleotides: TGTGCCAGCAGTTACGGAGGGCAGGCCTGGTCACCCCTCCACTTT. It specifies CASSYGGQAWSPLHF.

In DNA, the CDR3 is TGTGCTAGTGGTGACAGTTGGGCGAATGAGCAGTTCTTC. It is translated as CASGDSWANEQFF. This sequence joins TRBV12-5 and TRBJ2-1, with a possible D match to TRBD1 (5 bases). Trimming removed 5 bases at V and 7 bases at J, with 12 bases between. The CDR3 has 13 amino acids. CDR1 is LGHNT and CDR2 is FRNRAP in the germline V gene.

The gene calls are TRBV30 and TRBJ2-3; TRBD2 agrees at 12 bases. This CDR3 contains 20 residues. Germline CDR1 reads GTSNPN; CDR2 reads SVGIG (reference sequence). The ends lost 4 bases at V and 0 bases at J; junction bases unmatched: 17. The CDR3 loop is CAWTRSPLAGGITSTDTQYF. The CDR3 nucleotides read TGTGCCTGGACCCGCAGTCCCCTAGCGGGGGGGATTACTAGCACAGATACGCAGTATTTT.

The genes are TRBV6-5 and TRBJ1-6, with 8 bases identical to TRBD1. V was pared by 10 bases and J by 0 bases, with 5 bases of the junction left unmatched. This CDR3 contains 15 residues. The germline V gene has CDR1 MNHEY and CDR2 SVGAGI. This CDR3 reads CATDTGGSYNSPLHF. The CDR3 bases are TGTGCCACCGACACAGGGGGCTCCTATAATTCACCCCTCCACTTT.

The chain is built from TRBV5-4 and TRBJ2-7, with 8 bases aligning to TRBD2. J lost 2 bases, V lost 9 bases, and 7 bases had no gene match. The CDR3 totals 13 residues. The germline gives CDR1 SGHNT, CDR2 YYREEE (reference sequence). CDR3 region: CATQPAGAYEQYV. CDR3 DNA sequence: TGTGCCACCCAGCCAGCGGGGGCCTACGAGCAGTACGTC.

This clone was seen only a few times. V usage is TRBV27 and J usage is TRBJ2-1; 13 bases are shared with TRBD2. This CDR3 region has 18 residues. V gave up 2 bases and J gave up 4 bases; unmatched junction bases: 8. Germline lookup yields CDR1 MNHEY and CDR2 SMNVEV (reference sequence). The CDR3 is CASSLVRTSGGFYNEQFF. The CDR3 DNA is TGTGCCAGCAGTTTAGTGCGGACTAGCGGGGGATTTTACAATGAGCAGTTCTTC.

This clone was seen once. V and J are TRBV19 and TRBJ1-5; D is undetermined. This CDR3 contains 13 residues. Germline assignment: CDR1 LNHDA and CDR2 SQIVND (reference sequence). Trimming pared 5 bases from V and 0 bases from J, leaving 5 bases between. The CDR3 coding sequence is TGTGCCAGTAGTGACTATAGCAATCAGCCCCAGCATTTT. This encodes CASSDYSNQPQHF.

This clone was seen once. The chain uses TRBV11-3 and TRBJ1-1, with TRBD1 as a possible D gene (6 bases). The CDR3 is 14 residues long. Germline values: CDR1 SGHNT, CDR2 YENEEA. Trimming took off 5 bases at V and 4 bases at J, with 14 bases between the two ends. CDR3: CASSLTPTGTEAFF. As DNA, the CDR3 is TGTGCCAGCAGCCTGACGCCGACAGGCACTGAAGCTTTCTTT.

The chain couples TRBV9 to TRBJ1-2; D might be TRBD1 (5 bases). The V and J ends lost 0 bases and 4 bases respectively, with 13 bases between them. The germline gives CDR1 SGDLS, CDR2 YYNGEE. The CDR3 covers 15 residues. CDR3 DNA sequence: TGTGCCAGCAGCGTAGTCAGTGGGGCGAGCTATGGCTACACCTTC. This gives the protein CASSVVSGASYGYTF.

J is TRBJ2-5 and V is TRBV6-5; no clear D. The CDR3 runs 15 residues. V dropped 3 bases and J dropped 3 bases, with 14 bases sitting between them. Per germline, CDR1 MNHEY and CDR2 SVGAGI. The CDR3 bases are TGTGCCAGCAGTTATCGTGGGCAGCCAGAAGAGACCCAGTACTTC. This translates into CASSYRGQPEETQYF.

This rearrangement joins TRBV7-9 to TRBJ2-5; D perhaps matches TRBD1 (5 bases). Trimming removed 5 bases from V and 2 bases from J, with 12 bases in between. CDR1 is SEHNR and CDR2 is FQNEAQ in the germline V gene (reference sequence). CDR3 length equals 14 residues. The CDR3 DNA follows: TGTGCCAGCAGCACCCGACAGCGACAAGAGACCCAGTACTTC. Its translation: CASSTRQRQETQYF. The whole variable domain, filled in from reference TRBV7-9 and TRBJ2-5, reads DTGVSQNPRHKITKRGQNVTFRCDPISEHNRLYWYRQTLGQGPEFLTYFQNEAQLEKSRLLSDRFSAERPKGSFSTLEIQRTEQGDSAMYLCASSTRQRQETQYFGPGTRLLVL.

The V and J genes are TRBV4-2 and TRBJ2-3, with 10 bases lining up with TRBD2. The CDR3 loop spans 17 amino acids. V lost 1 base, J lost 0 bases, and 4 bases stayed unmatched. Germline V gives CDR1 LGHNA, CDR2 YNFKEQ. For the CDR3, the DNA is TGTGCCAGCAGCCAAGTACTAGCGGGGCCTAGCACAGATACGCAGTATTTT. This translates into CASSQVLAGPSTDTQYF.